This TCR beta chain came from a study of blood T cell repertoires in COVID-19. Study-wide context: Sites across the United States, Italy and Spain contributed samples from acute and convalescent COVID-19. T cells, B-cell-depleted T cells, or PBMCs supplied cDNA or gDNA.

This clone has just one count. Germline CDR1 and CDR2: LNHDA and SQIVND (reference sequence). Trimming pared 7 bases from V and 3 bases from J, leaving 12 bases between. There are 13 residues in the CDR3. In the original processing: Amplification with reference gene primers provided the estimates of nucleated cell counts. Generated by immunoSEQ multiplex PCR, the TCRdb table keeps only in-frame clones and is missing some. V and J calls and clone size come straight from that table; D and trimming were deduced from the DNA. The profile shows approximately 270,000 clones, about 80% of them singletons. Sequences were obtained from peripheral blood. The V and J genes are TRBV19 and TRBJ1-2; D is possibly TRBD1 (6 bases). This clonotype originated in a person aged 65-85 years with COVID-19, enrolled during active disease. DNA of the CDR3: TGTGCCAGTACGGGGGGCGCGGACTATGGCTACACCTTC. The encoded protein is CASTGGADYGYTF.